This note documents a single T cell receptor beta chain sequence. The data were obtained in a study of Graves' ophthalmopathy and Graves' hyperthyroidism. Serum thyroxine and TRAb, along with clinical symptoms, thyroid ultrasound and orbital computed tomography, were what diagnosis relied on. PBMCs were isolated by Ficoll-Paque density gradient centrifugation, using roughly 9.7 ml of fresh peripheral blood as the starting material. Scientists amplified the TCR beta CDR3 regions from RNA transcripts. HTBI primers served in a first-round RT-PCR, which a second-round multiplex PCR followed. TCRdb redid the calling of the multiplex PCR reads with MiXCR, one entry per CDR3 protein. The sample contains 650,000 to 900,000 distinct CDR3 sequences, 40% of which appear only once. The CDR3 totals 16 residues. CDR1 is DFQATT and CDR2 is SNEGSKA in the germline V gene (reference sequence).

The chain carries TRBV20-1 and TRBJ2-5; TRBD2 might be the D (6 bases). The DNA end favors TRBJ2-1, so the J call may be wrong. The TCR was taken from an adult man with Graves' ophthalmopathy. The specimen sequenced was peripheral blood. CDR3 protein: CSARDWGEEDWETQFF. CDR3 DNA: TGCAGTGCTAGAGATTGGGGGGAGGAGGACTGGGAGACCCAGTTCTTC.